This T cell receptor beta chain was found in a study of neoadjuvant anti-PD-1 for oral cavity cancer. Stage II-IVA oral cavity squamous cell carcinoma was new and untreated by systemic or radiation therapy. This CDR3 comprises 13 residues. The ends were cut back, 2 bases at V and 7 bases at J, with 12 bases in the middle. Per germline, CDR1 KGHSH and CDR2 LQKENI. This clone was detected only a few times. Its antigen is not identified. Libraries were prepared by immunoSEQ multiplex PCR; TCRdb keeps only in-frame clonotypes and omits some of them. The sample consists of 15,000 to 20,000 clones, around 72% of them appearing once. Study-wide results and caveats: TCR analyses covered only a few patients per response group.

V and J are TRBV18 and TRBJ2-7; D ambiguous. The TCR sequence derives from a person between 40 and 80 years old with oral cavity squamous cell carcinoma. The sequencing here drew on PBMCs, taken before nivolumab (anti-PD-1) treatment. CDR3 sequence: CASSPSRDREQYF. The CDR3 nucleotides read TGTGCCAGCTCACCATCAAGGGATCGGGAGCAGTACTTC.